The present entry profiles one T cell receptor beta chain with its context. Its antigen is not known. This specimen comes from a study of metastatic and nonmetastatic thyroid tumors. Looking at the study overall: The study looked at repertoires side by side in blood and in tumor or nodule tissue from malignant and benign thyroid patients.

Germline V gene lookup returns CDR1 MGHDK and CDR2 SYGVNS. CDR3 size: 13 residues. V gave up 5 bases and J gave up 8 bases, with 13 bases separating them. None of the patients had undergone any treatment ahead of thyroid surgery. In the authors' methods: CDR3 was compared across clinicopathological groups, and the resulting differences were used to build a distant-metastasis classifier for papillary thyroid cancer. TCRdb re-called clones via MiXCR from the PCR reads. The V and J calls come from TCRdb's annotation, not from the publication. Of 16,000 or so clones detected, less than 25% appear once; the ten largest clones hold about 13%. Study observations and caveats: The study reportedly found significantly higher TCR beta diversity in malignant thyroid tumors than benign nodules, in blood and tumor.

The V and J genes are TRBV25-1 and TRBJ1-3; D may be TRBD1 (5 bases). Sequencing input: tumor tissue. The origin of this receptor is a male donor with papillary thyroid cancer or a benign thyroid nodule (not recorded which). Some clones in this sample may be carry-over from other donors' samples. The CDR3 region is CASSWDSPDTIYF. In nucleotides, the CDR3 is TGTGCCAGCAGTTGGGACTCTCCGGACACCATATATTTT.